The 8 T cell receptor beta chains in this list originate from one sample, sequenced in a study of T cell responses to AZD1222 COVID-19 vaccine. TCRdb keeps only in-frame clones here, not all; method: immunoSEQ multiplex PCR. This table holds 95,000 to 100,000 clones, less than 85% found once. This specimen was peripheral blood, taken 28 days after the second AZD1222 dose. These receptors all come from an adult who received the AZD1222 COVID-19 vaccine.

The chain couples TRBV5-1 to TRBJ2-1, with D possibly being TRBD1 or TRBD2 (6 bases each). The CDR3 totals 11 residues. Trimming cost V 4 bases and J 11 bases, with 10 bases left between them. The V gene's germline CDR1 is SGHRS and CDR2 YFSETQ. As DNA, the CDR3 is TGCGCCAGCAGCGACGGGGGCCAGCAGTTCTTC. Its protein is CASSDGGQQFF. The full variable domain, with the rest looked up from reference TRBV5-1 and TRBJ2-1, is KAGVTQTPRYLIKTRGQQVTLSCSPISGHRSVSWYQQTPGQGLQFLFEYFSETQRNKGNFPGRFSGRQFSNSRSEMNVSTLELGDSALYLCASSDGGQQFFGPGTRLTVL.

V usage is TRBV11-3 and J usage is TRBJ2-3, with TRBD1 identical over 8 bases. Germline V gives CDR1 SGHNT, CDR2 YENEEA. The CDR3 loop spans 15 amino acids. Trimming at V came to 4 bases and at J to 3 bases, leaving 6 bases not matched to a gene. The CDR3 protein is CASSYGTGGTDTQYF. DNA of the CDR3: TGTGCCAGCAGCTACGGGACAGGAGGTACAGATACGCAGTATTTT.

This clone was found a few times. In DNA form, the CDR3 reads TGTGCCAGCAGCCCGGGGGGTAGCCAGGGCGAGCAGTACTTC. Translation: CASSPGGSQGEQYF. The chain links TRBV9 to TRBJ2-7, with 7 bases lining up with TRBD2. Germline V lookup: CDR1 SGDLS, CDR2 YYNGEE. J gave up 6 bases and V 4 bases, and 10 bases lay outside the gene matches. This CDR3 is built from 14 residues.

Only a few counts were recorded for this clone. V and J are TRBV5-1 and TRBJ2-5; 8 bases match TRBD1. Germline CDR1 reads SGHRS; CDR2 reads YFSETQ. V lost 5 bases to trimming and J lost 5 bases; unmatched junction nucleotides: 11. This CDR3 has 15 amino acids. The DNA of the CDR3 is TGCGCCAGCAGTTCCGGACAGGGTAACTTCGAGACCCAGTACTTC. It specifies CASSSGQGNFETQYF. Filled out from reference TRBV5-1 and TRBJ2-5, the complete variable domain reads KAGVTQTPRYLIKTRGQQVTLSCSPISGHRSVSWYQQTPGQGLQFLFEYFSETQRNKGNFPGRFSGRQFSNSRSEMNVSTLELGDSALYLCASSSGQGNFETQYFGPGTRLLVL.

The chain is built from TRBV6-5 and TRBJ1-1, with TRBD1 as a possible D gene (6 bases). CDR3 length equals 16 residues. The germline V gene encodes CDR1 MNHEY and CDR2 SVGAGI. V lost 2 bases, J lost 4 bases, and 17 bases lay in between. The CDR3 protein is CASSYGPGVRGTEAFF. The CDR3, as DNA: TGTGCCAGCAGTTACGGTCCAGGGGTCAGGGGCACTGAAGCTTTCTTT.

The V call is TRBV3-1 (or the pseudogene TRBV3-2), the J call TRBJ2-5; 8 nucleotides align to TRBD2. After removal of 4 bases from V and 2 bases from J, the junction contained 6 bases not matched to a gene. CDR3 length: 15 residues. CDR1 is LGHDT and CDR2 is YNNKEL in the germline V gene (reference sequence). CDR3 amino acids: CASSPRGGQQETQYF. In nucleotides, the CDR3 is TGTGCCAGCAGCCCCCGGGGGGGGCAACAAGAGACCCAGTACTTC.

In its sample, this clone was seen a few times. For the CDR3, the DNA is TGCAGCGTTGACCATTCGAGCCGGGAGACCCAGTACTTC. Translation gives CSVDHSSRETQYF. V gene TRBV29-1 combines with J gene TRBJ2-5, with no clear D. The V end lost 3 bases, the J end lost 5 bases, and 13 bases lay between the germline ends. The germline V gene has CDR1 SQVTM and CDR2 ANQGSEA. CDR3 length: 13 amino acids.

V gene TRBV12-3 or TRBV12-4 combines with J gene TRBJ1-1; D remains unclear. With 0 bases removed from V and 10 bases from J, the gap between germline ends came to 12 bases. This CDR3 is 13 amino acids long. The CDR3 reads CASSLALVWGAFF. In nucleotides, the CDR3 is TGTGCCAGCAGTTTAGCGCTGGTATGGGGAGCTTTCTTT.